This T cell receptor (beta chain) was identified in a study of shared clonotypes between healthy human individuals. Only in-frame clones appear in the TCRdb table, and some are missing; sequencing was by immunoSEQ multiplex PCR. The sample lists 1,500,000 or so clones, around 95% occurring once. The investigators split CD4+ cells into a CD45RA+ naive subset and a CD45RA-negative memory subset. This CDR3 is 15 amino acids long. The J segment lost 10 bases and the V segment lost 4 bases, leaving 14 bases of the junction unmatched. Germline V gene lookup returns CDR1 SEHNR and CDR2 FQNEAQ (reference sequence).

The source material was naive CD4+ T cells sorted from blood. The subset was: CD45RA+ positively selected. The rearrangement uses TRBV7-9 and TRBJ1-2; 8 nucleotides agree with TRBD1. This TCR came from a man in his thirties or forties in good health. CDR3 sequence reads: CASSSSSYTGGDYTF. CDR3 nucleotide sequence: TGTGCCAGCAGCTCGAGCAGCTATACAGGGGGAGACTACACCTTC.